This T cell receptor beta chain was recovered during a study of blood T cell repertoires in COVID-19. Produced via immunoSEQ multiplex PCR; TCRdb's table is partial and in-frame only. The sample lists under 350,000 clones; around nine tenths were seen once. Enrolment of Seattle patients took place during active infection, and they were followed longitudinally. The CDR3 spans 17 residues. The source of this sequence is a woman between 25 and 40 years old with COVID-19, enrolled during active disease. The chain carries TRBV21-1 and TRBJ2-2; whether TRBD1, the table's D call, matches the DNA was not checked. TRBV21-1 has pseudogene status. Sequencing was performed on peripheral blood. In nucleotides, the CDR3 is TGTGCCAGCAGCAAAGTGGGGGCGCGGAAAAACACCGGGGAGCTGTTTTTT. This encodes CASSKVGARKNTGELFF.